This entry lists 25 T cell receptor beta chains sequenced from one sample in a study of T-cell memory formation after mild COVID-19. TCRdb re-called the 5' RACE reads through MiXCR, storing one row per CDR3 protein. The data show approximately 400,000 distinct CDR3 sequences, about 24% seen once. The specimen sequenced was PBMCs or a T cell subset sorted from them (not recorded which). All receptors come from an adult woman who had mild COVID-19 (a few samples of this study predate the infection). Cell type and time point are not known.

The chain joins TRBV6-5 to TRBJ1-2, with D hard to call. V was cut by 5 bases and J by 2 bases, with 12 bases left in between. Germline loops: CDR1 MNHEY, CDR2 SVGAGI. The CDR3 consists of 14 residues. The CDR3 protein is CASSTRGRNYGYTF. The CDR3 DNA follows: TGTGCCAGCAGTACACGCGGGCGGAACTATGGCTACACCTTC.

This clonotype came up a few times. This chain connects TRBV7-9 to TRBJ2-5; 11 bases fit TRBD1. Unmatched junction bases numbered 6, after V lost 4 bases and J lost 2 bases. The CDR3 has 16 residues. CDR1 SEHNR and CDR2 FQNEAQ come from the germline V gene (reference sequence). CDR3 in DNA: TGTGCCAGCAGCTATCTCGGGACAGGGGGACAAGAGACCCAGTACTTC. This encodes CASSYLGTGGQETQYF.

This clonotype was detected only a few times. The CDR3 DNA reads as TGCGCCAGCAGCATTGGACAGGGGACGGGCGAGCAGTACTTC. Translation gives CASSIGQGTGEQYF. This chain joins TRBV5-1 and TRBJ2-7, with 9 bases matching TRBD1. Germline trimming cut 4 bases from V and 6 bases from J; bases unmatched to any gene: 8. There are 14 residues in the CDR3. Germline loops: CDR1 SGHRS, CDR2 YFSETQ.

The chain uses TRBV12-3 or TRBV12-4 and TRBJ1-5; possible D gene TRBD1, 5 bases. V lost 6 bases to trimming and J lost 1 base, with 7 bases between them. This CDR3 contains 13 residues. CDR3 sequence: CASRDISNQPQHF. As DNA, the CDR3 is TGTGCCAGCAGGGACATCAGCAATCAGCCCCAGCATTTT.

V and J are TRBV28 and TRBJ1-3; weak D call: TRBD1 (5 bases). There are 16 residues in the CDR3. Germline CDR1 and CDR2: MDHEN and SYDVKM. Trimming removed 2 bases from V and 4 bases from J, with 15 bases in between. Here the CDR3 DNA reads TGTGCCAGCAGTTTAGGGGGGTTGGCGAGGGGAAACACCATATATTTT. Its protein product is CASSLGGLARGNTIYF.

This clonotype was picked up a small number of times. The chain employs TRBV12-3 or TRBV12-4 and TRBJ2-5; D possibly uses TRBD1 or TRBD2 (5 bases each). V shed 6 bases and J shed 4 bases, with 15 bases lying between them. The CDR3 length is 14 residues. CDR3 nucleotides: TGTGCCAGCAGACGGGACGGGAAAGGAGAGACCCAGTACTTC. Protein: CASRRDGKGETQYF.

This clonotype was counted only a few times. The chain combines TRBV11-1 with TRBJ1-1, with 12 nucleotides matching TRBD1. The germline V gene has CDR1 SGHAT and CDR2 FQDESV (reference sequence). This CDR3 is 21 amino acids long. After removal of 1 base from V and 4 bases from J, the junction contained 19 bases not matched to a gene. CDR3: CASSLGVDRFRDRGRLTEAFF. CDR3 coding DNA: TGTGCCAGCAGCTTAGGCGTCGACAGATTCCGGGACAGGGGGCGGCTCACTGAAGCTTTCTTT.

CDR3 nucleotide sequence: TGTGCCACCAGTGATGTGTTGGGGGAGGACACAGATACGCAGTATTTT. Amino acids: CATSDVLGEDTDTQYF. V usage is TRBV24-1 and J usage is TRBJ2-3, with a tentative D call TRBD2 (6 bases). This CDR3 spans 16 amino acids. V shed 3 bases and J shed 2 bases, with 14 bases lying between them. Germline V CDR1 and CDR2: KGHDR, SFDVKD.

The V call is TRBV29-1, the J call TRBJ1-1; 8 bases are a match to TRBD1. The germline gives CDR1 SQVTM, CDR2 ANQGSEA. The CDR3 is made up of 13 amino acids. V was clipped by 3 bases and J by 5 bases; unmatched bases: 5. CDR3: CSVDQGAMTEAFF. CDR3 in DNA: TGCAGCGTTGACCAGGGGGCTATGACTGAAGCTTTCTTT.

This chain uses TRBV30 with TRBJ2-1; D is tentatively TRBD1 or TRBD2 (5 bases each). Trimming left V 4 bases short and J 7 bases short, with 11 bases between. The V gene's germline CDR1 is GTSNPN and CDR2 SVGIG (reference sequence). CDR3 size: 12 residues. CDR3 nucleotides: TGTGCCTGGACAGGGTCGGGGAATGAGCAGTTCTTC. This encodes CAWTGSGNEQFF.

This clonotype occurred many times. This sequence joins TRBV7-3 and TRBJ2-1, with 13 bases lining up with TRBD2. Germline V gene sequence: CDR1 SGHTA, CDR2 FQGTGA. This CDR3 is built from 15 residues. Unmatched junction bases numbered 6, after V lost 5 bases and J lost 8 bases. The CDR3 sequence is CASSQTSGGPHEQFF. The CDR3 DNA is TGTGCCAGCAGCCAGACTAGCGGGGGGCCCCATGAGCAGTTCTTC.

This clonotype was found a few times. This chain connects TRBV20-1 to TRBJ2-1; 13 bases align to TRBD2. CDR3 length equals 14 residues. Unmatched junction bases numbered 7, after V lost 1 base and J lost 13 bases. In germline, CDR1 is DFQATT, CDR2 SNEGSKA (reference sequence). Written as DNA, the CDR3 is TGCAGTGCTAGAGGGACTAGCGGGAGCTTGGATCAGTTCTTC. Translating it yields CSARGTSGSLDQFF.

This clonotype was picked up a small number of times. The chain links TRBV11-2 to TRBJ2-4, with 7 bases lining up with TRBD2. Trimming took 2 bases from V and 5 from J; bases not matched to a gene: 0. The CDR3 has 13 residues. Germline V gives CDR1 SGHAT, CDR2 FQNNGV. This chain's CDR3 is CASSLSGENIQYF. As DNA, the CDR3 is TGTGCCAGCAGCTTAAGCGGGGAAAACATTCAGTACTTC.

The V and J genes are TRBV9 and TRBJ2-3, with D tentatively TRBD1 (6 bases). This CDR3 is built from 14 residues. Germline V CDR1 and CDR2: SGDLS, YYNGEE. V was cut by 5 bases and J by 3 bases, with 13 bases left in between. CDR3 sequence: CASSVDRLTDTQYF. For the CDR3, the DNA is TGTGCCAGCAGTGTTGACAGGTTAACAGATACGCAGTATTTT.

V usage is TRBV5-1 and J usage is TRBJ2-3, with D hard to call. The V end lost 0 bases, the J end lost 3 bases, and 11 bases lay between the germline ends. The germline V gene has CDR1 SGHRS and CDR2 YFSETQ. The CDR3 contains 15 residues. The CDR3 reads CASSLVQVETDTQYF. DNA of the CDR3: TGCGCCAGCAGCTTGGTCCAGGTTGAGACAGATACGCAGTATTTT.

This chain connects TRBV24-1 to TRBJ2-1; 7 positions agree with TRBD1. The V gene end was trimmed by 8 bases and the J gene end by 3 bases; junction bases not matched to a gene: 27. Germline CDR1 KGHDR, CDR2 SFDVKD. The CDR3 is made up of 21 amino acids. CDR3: CATNPERLFGTDDRDYNEQFF. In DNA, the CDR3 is TGTGCCACCAACCCCGAGAGATTATTCGGGACAGACGACCGCGACTACAATGAGCAGTTCTTC.

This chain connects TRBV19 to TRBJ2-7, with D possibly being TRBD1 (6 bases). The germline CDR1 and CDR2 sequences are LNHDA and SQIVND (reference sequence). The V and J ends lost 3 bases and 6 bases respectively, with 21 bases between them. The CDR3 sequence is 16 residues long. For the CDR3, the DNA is TGTGCCAGTAGTATCAGATTGGCAGGGGCTATCGGCGAGCAGTACTTC. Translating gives CASSIRLAGAIGEQYF.

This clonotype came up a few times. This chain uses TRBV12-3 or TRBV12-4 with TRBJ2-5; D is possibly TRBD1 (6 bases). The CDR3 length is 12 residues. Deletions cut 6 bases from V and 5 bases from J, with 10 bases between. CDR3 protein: CASSGQGETQYF. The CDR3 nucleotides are TGTGCCAGCAGCGGCCAGGGGGAGACCCAGTACTTC.

Written as DNA, the CDR3 is TGCGCCAGCAGCTTGGGAATCCTCGGGGCAGGGGATACTGAAGCTTTCTTT. Residues: CASSLGILGAGDTEAFF. This chain joins TRBV5-1 and TRBJ1-1; TRBD1 might be the D (6 bases). The CDR3 contains 17 residues. CDR1 is SGHRS, CDR2 YFSETQ, per germline. Trimming removed 0 bases from V and 5 bases from J, with 20 bases in between.

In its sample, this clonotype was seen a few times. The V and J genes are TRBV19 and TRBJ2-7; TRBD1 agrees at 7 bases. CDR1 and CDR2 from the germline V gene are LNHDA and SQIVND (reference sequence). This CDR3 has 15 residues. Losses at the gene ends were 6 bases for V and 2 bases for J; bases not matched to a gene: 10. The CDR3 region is CASRFSFTGAYEQYF. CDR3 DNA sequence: TGTGCCAGTAGATTTAGCTTTACAGGGGCCTACGAGCAGTACTTC. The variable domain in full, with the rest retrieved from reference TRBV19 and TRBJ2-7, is DGGITQSPKYLFRKEGQNVTLSCEQNLNHDAMYWYRQDPGQGLRLIYYSQIVNDFQKGDIAEGYSVSREKKESFPLTVTSAQKNPTAFYLCASRFSFTGAYEQYFGPGTRLTVT.

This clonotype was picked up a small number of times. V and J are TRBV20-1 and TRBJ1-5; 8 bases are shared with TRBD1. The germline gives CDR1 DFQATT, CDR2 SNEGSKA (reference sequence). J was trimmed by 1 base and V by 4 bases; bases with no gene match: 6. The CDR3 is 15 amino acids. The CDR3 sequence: CSANGQGGSNQPQHF. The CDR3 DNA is TGCAGTGCTAACGGACAGGGAGGGAGCAATCAGCCCCAGCATTTT.

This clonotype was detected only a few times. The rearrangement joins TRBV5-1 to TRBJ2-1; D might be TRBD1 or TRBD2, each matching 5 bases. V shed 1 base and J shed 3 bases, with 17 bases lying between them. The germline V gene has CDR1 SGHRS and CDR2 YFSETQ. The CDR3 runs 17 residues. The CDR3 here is CASSLRPGDGSYNEQFF. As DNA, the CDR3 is TGCGCCAGCAGCTTGAGGCCCGGGGACGGAAGCTACAATGAGCAGTTCTTC.

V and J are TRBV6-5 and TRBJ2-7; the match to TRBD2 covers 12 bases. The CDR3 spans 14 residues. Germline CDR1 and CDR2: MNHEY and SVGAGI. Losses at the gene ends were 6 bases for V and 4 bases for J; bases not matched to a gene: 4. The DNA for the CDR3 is TGTGCCAGCAGCAAACTAGCGGGGGGTTACGAGCAGTACTTC. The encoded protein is CASSKLAGGYEQYF.

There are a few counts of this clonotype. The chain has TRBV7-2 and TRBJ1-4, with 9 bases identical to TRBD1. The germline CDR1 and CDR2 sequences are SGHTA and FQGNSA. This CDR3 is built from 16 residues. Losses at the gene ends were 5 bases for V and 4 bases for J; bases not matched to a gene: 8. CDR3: CASSERGQGYNEKLFF. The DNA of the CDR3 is TGTGCCAGCAGCGAGAGGGGACAGGGATATAATGAAAAACTGTTTTTT.

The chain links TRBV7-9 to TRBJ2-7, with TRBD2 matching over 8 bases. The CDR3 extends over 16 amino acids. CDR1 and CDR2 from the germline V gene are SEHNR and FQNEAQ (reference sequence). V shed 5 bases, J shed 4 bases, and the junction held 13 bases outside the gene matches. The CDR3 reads CASSLGSGGGTYEQYF. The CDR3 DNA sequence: TGTGCCAGCAGCCTAGGGTCTGGCGGGGGGACTTACGAGCAGTACTTC.